A selection of T cell receptor beta chains follows, all from one sample in a study of T cell repertoires in cytomegalovirus infection. From the reads, TCRdb called clonotypes with MiXCR, one entry per CDR3 protein. The sample has approximately 500,000 distinct CDR3 sequences, about 11% seen once; the top ten hold approximately 10%. Sequencing was done on a sample of PBMCs. The receptors originated from a human donor in good health (CMV status not recorded). Some clones in this sample may be carry-over from other donors' samples. Both conserved end residues are part of each CDR3. Each record gives: J gene, V gene, clone size, D gene, CDR3 protein, CDR3 DNA. A D gene is named only where the DNA matches it firmly. Not every row has a clone size; where given, it reads once, few, many or a size class.

TRBJ2-7	TRBV2	many	TRBD1	CASSGTGGEKQYF	TGTGCCAGCAGTGGGACAGGGGGCGAGAAGCAGTACTTC
TRBJ2-7	TRBV18	few	TRBD1	CASSPDRVVDEQYF	TGTGCCAGCTCCCCGGACAGGGTCGTTGACGAGCAGTACTTC
TRBJ2-7	TRBV20-1	NA	NA	CSARPTRPYEQYF	TGCAGTGCCCGGCCTACTAGGCCCTACGAGCAGTACTTC
TRBJ1-5	TRBV28	NA	TRBD1	CASSPRTGHQPQHF	TGTGCCAGCAGTCCCCGGACAGGGCATCAGCCCCAGCATTTT
TRBJ1-2	TRBV5-4	NA	NA	CASSLLGNNYGYTF	TGTGCCAGCAGCTTGCTGGGGAATAACTATGGCTACACCTTC
TRBJ1-6	TRBV7-2	many	TRBD1	CASRSGTGDNSPLHF	TGTGCCAGCCGGTCCGGGACAGGGGATAATTCACCCCTCCACTTT
TRBJ1-4	TRBV6-6	many	NA	CASRDIATNEKLFF	TGTGCCAGCAGGGACATTGCAACTAATGAAAAACTGTTTTTT
TRBJ1-2	TRBV7-9	many	NA	CASSSVDRDGNYGYTF	TGTGCCAGCAGCTCTGTCGACCGGGACGGCAACTATGGCTACACCTTC
TRBJ2-2	TRBV11-2	many	TRBD1	CASSSRTGWSTGELFF	TGTGCCAGCAGCTCACGGACAGGGTGGAGCACCGGGGAGCTGTTTTTT
TRBJ2-1	TRBV12-3/TRBV12-4	many	NA	CASTTRDHYNEQFF	TGTGCCAGCACGACCCGGGACCATTACAATGAGCAGTTCTTC
TRBJ2-7	TRBV28	NA	TRBD1	CATGTALTYEQYF	TGTGCCACCGGGACAGCATTGACCTACGAGCAGTACTTC
TRBJ2-7	TRBV4-2	many	TRBD2	CASSQTSGRAYEQYF	TGTGCCAGCAGCCAAACTAGCGGGAGGGCCTACGAGCAGTACTTC
TRBJ1-6	TRBV12-5	many	NA	CASGLVLKGSGNSPLHF	TGTGCTAGTGGTTTGGTACTGAAGGGTAGCGGTAATTCACCCCTCCACTTT
TRBJ1-5	TRBV15	few	TRBD1	CATSSDLPGQGTQPQHF	TGTGCCACCAGCAGTGACCTTCCGGGACAGGGAACTCAGCCCCAGCATTTT
TRBJ1-5	TRBV7-9	NA	NA	CASSPILSNQPQHF	TGTGCCAGCAGCCCGATTCTGAGCAATCAGCCCCAGCATTTT
TRBJ2-7	TRBV7-2	many	NA	CASSRQRGPSYEQYF	TGTGCCAGCAGCCGACAGAGGGGCCCCTCCTACGAGCAGTACTTC